These 10 T cell receptor beta chains came from one sample sequenced in a study of T-cell reconstitution after alpha-beta-depleted transplantation in children. TCRbeta library construction was performed incorporating unique molecular identifiers. TCRdb analysed the PCR reads with MiXCR anew, one entry per CDR3 protein. Altogether around 200,000 distinct CDR3 sequences are present, around 9.2% being singletons, with the ten largest covering 35%. The starting material was PBMCs, mostly from graft donor cells, obtained 360 days after TCRalphabeta/CD19-depleted stem cell transplant. The source of these receptors is a male patient aged 2-9 years who had a stem cell transplant for acute myeloid leukemia, so the T cells may come from the graft donor.

This clonotype occurred once. The chain uses TRBV10-2 and TRBJ2-3; 9 bases align to TRBD1. There are 15 residues in the CDR3. Germline lookup yields CDR1 WSHSY and CDR2 SAAADI. V was pared by 7 bases and J by 5 bases, with 10 bases of the junction left unmatched. CDR3 DNA: TGCGCCAGCAATCCACTAGACAGGGGGGTAGATACGCAGTATTTT. Translating gives CASNPLDRGVDTQYF.

This rearrangement joins TRBV20-1 to TRBJ1-3; a weak D match, TRBD1 (6 bases). The germline CDR1 and CDR2 sequences are DFQATT and SNEGSKA (reference sequence). This CDR3 spans 13 amino acids. V lost 6 bases and J lost 4, with 13 bases in between. CDR3 DNA: TGCAGTGCCCCAGTGGGGGGCGGAAACACCATATATTTT. Translated: CSAPVGGGNTIYF.

The chain uses TRBV5-1 and TRBJ2-5; no definite D call. Germline V gene sequence: CDR1 SGHRS, CDR2 YFSETQ. The V end lost 0 bases, the J end lost 0 bases, and 6 bases lay between the germline ends. This CDR3 spans 14 amino acids. The CDR3: CASSLGWDQETQYF. The CDR3 bases are TGCGCCAGCAGCTTGGGGTGGGACCAAGAGACCCAGTACTTC.

This clonotype has at least ten counts. The junction does not match germline at one end; this may be a read error. This chain links TRBV5-1 with TRBJ1-3; D possibly corresponds to TRBD1 (6 bases). The CDR3 is 14 amino acids. Per the germline V gene, CDR1 is SGHRS and CDR2 is YFSETQ. The CDR3 spells CASSLQGSGNTIYF. The CDR3 bases are TGTGCCAGCAGTTTACAGGGCTCTGGAAACACCATATATTTT.

The V and J genes are TRBV5-1 and TRBJ2-1; 9 nucleotides match TRBD2. The germline gives CDR1 SGHRS, CDR2 YFSETQ. The CDR3 consists of 15 residues. V trimming: 0 bases; J trimming: 5 bases; junction bases outside the gene matches: 3. Here the CDR3 reads CASSLVASGDNEQFF. The CDR3 DNA is TGCGCCAGCAGCTTGGTAGCTAGCGGGGACAATGAGCAGTTCTTC.

This clonotype came up many times. The V call is TRBV12-3 or TRBV12-4, the J call TRBJ1-2, with D possibly TRBD1 on 5 matching bases. Trimming shortened V by 0 bases and J by 4 bases, and 6 bases separated the two germline ends. This CDR3 spans 13 amino acids. CDR3 DNA: TGTGCCAGCAGTTTAGCGGGGGGCTATGGCTACACCTTC. This codes for CASSLAGGYGYTF.

This clonotype was detected many times. The genes are TRBV29-1 and TRBJ2-1, with D perhaps given as TRBD1 or TRBD2 (6 bases each). Between the trimmed V and J ends, which lost 7 bases and 2 bases, there was a span of 15 bases. The germline V gene has CDR1 SQVTM and CDR2 ANQGSEA. The CDR3 is 14 amino acids. The CDR3 nucleotides are TGCAGCGAGACTAGGGGGTCCCCCTACAATGAGCAGTTCTTC. It codes for CSETRGSPYNEQFF.

The chain employs TRBV10-3 and TRBJ2-1; D ambiguous. V gave up 0 bases and J gave up 8 bases, with 17 bases separating them. The germline V gene has CDR1 ENHRY and CDR2 SYGVKD. The CDR3 loop spans 16 amino acids. The CDR3 loop is CAISESGDPPGDEQFF. In DNA form, the CDR3 reads TGTGCCATCAGTGAGTCGGGCGACCCACCCGGAGATGAGCAGTTCTTC.

This clonotype occurred many times. The chain employs TRBV20-1 and TRBJ2-1; D gene unclear. Trimming cost V 2 bases and J 4 bases, with 12 bases left between them. CDR3 length: 14 residues. CDR1 is DFQATT and CDR2 is SNEGSKA in the germline V gene (reference sequence). CDR3 residues: CSARPIRFYNEQFF. In DNA form, the CDR3 reads TGCAGTGCTAGACCCATCAGGTTTTACAATGAGCAGTTCTTC.

At least ten counts were recorded for this clonotype. J is TRBJ2-2 and V is TRBV5-1, with TRBD1 matching 8 bases. The trim removed 4 bases at V and 6 bases at J, leaving 8 bases unmatched. Germline V gives CDR1 SGHRS, CDR2 YFSETQ. This CDR3 comprises 15 residues. The CDR3 spells CASSPTGVLSGELFF. CDR3 coding DNA: TGCGCCAGCAGCCCGACAGGGGTTCTCTCCGGGGAGCTGTTTTTT.